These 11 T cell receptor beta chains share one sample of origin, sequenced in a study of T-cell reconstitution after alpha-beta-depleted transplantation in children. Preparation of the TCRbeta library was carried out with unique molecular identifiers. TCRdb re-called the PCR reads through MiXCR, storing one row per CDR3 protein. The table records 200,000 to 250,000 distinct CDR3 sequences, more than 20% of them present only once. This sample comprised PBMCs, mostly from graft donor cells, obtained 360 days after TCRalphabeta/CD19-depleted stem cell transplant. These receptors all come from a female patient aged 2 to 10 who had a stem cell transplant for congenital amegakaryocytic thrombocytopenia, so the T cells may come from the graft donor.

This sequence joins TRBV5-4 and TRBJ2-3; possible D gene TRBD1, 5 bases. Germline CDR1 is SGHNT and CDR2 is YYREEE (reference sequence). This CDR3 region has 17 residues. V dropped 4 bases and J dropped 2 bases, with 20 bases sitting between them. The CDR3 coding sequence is TGTGCCAGCAGCACCACAGCCTCAGGGCAACCCACAGATACGCAGTATTTT. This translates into CASSTTASGQPTDTQYF. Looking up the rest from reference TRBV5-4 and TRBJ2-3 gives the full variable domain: ETGVTQSPTHLIKTRGQQVTLRCSSQSGHNTVSWYQQALGQGPQFIFQYYREEENGRGNFPPRFSGLQFPNYSSELNVNALELDDSALYLCASSTTASGQPTDTQYFGPGTRLTVL.

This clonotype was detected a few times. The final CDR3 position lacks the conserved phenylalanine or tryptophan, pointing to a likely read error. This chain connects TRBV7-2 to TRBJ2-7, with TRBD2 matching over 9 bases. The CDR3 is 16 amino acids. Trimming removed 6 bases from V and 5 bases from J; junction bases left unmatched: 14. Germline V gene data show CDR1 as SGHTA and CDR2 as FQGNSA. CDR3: CASRSNSGRLIHEQYY. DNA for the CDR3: TGTGCCAGCAGATCTAATAGCGGGAGATTAATCCACGAGCAGTACTAC.

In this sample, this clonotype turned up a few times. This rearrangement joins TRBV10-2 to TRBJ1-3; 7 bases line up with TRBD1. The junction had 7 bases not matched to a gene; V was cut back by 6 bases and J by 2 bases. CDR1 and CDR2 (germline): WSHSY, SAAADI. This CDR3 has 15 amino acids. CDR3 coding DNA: TGCGCCAGCAGCGAGACAGGGCGAACTGGAAACACCATATATTTT. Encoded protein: CASSETGRTGNTIYF.

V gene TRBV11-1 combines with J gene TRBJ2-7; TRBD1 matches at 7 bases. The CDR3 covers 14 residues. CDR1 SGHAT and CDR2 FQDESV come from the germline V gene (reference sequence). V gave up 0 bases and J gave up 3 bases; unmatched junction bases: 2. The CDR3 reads CASSLARQGYEQYF. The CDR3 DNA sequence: TGTGCCAGCAGCTTAGCGAGACAGGGCTACGAGCAGTACTTC.

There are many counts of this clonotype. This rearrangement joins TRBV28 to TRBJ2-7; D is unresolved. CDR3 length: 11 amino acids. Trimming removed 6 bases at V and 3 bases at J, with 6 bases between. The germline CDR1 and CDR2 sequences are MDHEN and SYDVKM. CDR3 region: CASSGYYEQYF. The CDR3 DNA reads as TGTGCCAGCAGCGGCTACTACGAGCAGTACTTC.

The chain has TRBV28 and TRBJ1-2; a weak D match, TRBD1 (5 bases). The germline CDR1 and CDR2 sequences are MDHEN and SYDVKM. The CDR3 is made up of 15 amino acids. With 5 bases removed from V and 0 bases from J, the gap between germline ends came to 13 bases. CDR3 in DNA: TGTGCCAGCAGTGTCCGCGACAGCCCTAACTATGGCTACACCTTC. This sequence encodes CASSVRDSPNYGYTF.

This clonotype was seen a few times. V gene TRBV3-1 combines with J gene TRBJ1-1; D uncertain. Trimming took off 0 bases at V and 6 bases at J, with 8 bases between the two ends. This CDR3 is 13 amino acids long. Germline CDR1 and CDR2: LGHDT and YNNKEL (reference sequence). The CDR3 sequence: CASSQDVAAEAFF. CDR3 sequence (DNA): TGTGCCAGCAGCCAAGATGTAGCGGCTGAAGCTTTCTTT.

DNA for the CDR3: TGCGCCAGCAGCCAAGATTTTTCTAGCGGGAGTTATAATGAGCAGTTCTTC. Its translation: CASSQDFSSGSYNEQFF. The chain couples TRBV4-3 to TRBJ2-1; 10 nucleotides agree with TRBD2. This CDR3 region has 17 residues. From germline, CDR1 is LGHNA and CDR2 YSLEER. The J segment lost 7 bases and the V segment lost 0 bases, leaving 9 bases of the junction unmatched.

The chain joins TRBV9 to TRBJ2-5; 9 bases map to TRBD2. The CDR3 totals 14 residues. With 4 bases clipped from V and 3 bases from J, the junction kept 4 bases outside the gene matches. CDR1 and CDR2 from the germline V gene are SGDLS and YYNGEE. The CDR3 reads CASSPTSGKETQYF. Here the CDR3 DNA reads TGTGCCAGCAGCCCGACTAGCGGAAAAGAGACCCAGTACTTC.

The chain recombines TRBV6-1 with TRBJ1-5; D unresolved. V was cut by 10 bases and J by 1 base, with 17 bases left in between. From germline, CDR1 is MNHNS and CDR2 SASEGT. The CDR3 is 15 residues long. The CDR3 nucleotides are TGTGCCACCTCGCGGGGAAGGGTGAGCAATCAGCCCCAGCATTTT. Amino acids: CATSRGRVSNQPQHF.

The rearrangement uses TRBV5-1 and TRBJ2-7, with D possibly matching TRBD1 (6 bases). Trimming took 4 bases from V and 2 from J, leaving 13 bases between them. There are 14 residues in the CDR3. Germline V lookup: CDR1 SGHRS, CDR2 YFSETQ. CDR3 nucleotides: TGCGCCAGCAGCAAGGACAGCCGGGCCTACGAGCAGTACTTC. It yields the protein CASSKDSRAYEQYF.